This TCR beta chain was observed in a study of cytomegalovirus exposure and HLA in healthy donors. About this clone itself: Its antigen remains unknown.

Primers included in the PCR were 60 Vbeta and 13 Jbeta primers. The assay was immunoSEQ multiplex PCR, and TCRdb's table has in-frame clones only and misses some. There are around 100,000 clones in the sample; approximately 73% occur only once, and 9% to 12% lies in the top ten. Trimming stripped 0 bases from V and 1 base from J, with 5 bases between. Germline CDR1 reads SGHNT; CDR2 reads YYREEE (reference sequence). The CDR3 is 15 residues long. General observations from the study: Several of the most significant clusters were apparently associated with common viral pathogens in a later analysis. Sequencing had likely introduced a cluster of highly shared sequence variants as an artifact. The study designated 150 to 200 TCR beta chains cytomegalovirus-associated.

The specimen was PBMCs. The source is a woman between 18 and 29 years old in good health and CMV-seropositive. This rearrangement joins TRBV5-4 to TRBJ2-6; D is unresolved. Written as DNA, the CDR3 is TGTGCCAGCAGCTTGGCAGGTTCTGGGGCCAACGTCCTGACTTTC. This encodes CASSLAGSGANVLTF.